Included here is one TCR beta chain sequence, with context. These data are taken from a study of blood T cell repertoires in COVID-19. The V gene lost 5 bases and the J gene lost 3 bases, with 10 bases spanning the gap. The germline gives CDR1 MNHEY, CDR2 SVGAGI. This CDR3 region has 13 residues. The table came from immunoSEQ multiplex PCR; TCRdb's copy has only in-frame clones and leaves some out. Of 80,000 to 90,000 clones listed, approximately 82% are singletons. This sequence joins TRBV6-5 and TRBJ1-1; D unclear. The sequence derives from an elderly woman with acute or convalescent COVID-19. Input material: peripheral blood. The CDR3 region is CASSTYGYTEAFF. DNA for the CDR3: TGTGCCAGCAGTACTTACGGGTACACTGAAGCTTTCTTT.